The 23 T cell receptor beta chains in this list originate from one sample, sequenced in a study of cytomegalovirus exposure and HLA in healthy donors. It was with 60 Vbeta and 13 Jbeta primers that the PCR ran. TCRdb's copy holds only in-frame clones and misses some; the assay was immunoSEQ multiplex PCR. The sample has tens of thousands of clones, and its top ten clones hold about 0.6%. The material sequenced was PBMCs. These receptors originate from a man aged 50-59 years in good health and CMV-seronegative.

The chain recombines TRBV18 with TRBJ2-3; D is perhaps TRBD1 (6 bases). The CDR3 covers 16 residues. From germline, CDR1 is KGHSH and CDR2 LQKENI. The V end was cut by 5 bases, the J end by 4 bases, with 19 bases between. CDR3 sequence reads: CASSVRQAGDSDTQYF. The CDR3, as DNA: TGTGCCAGCTCAGTTAGACAGGCGGGCGACTCAGATACGCAGTATTTT.

The V and J genes are TRBV27 and TRBJ1-1; unclear D gene. The CDR3 spans 13 residues. Trimming left V 0 bases short and J 7 bases short, with 9 bases between. Germline values: CDR1 MNHEY, CDR2 SMNVEV (reference sequence). The CDR3 nucleotides read TGTGCCAGCAGTTTATCGCGGATTGGTGAAGCTTTCTTT. Protein sequence: CASSLSRIGEAFF.

The chain carries TRBV10-3 and TRBJ1-2; 8 bases align to TRBD1. Germline V gene lookup returns CDR1 ENHRY and CDR2 SYGVKD. The CDR3 sequence is 13 residues long. The J segment lost 8 bases and the V segment lost 7 bases, leaving 9 bases of the junction unmatched. CDR3 protein: CAITLDRVEGYTF. The CDR3 DNA reads as TGTGCCATCACACTGGACAGGGTGGAGGGCTACACCTTC.

The chain combines TRBV10-3 with TRBJ2-1; D is perhaps TRBD1 (5 bases). Trimming removed 6 bases from V and 5 bases from J, with 14 bases in between. The germline V gene encodes CDR1 ENHRY and CDR2 SYGVKD. The CDR3 totals 14 residues. CDR3 bases: TGTGCCATCAGAAAAAGGCAGGGCCACAATGAGCAGTTCTTC. Translation: CAIRKRQGHNEQFF.

V gene TRBV4-2 combines with J gene TRBJ2-3; TRBD2 agrees at 14 bases. Trimming at V came to 4 bases and at J to 2 bases, leaving 11 bases not matched to a gene. Germline V gene data show CDR1 as LGHNA and CDR2 as YNFKEQ. CDR3 size: 19 residues. The DNA of the CDR3 is TGTGCCAGCAGCCTAAGGGGGACTAGCGGGGGAACCTCCACAGATACGCAGTATTTT. Translation: CASSLRGTSGGTSTDTQYF.

The rearrangement links TRBV2 to TRBJ1-6; 9 bases match TRBD1. The V segment lost 6 bases and the J segment 7 bases; nucleotides outside the gene matches: 7. CDR1 is SNHLY, CDR2 FYNNEI, per germline. This CDR3 has 15 amino acids. The CDR3 DNA reads TGTGCCAGCAGGAAATTCGGGACAGGGAATTCACCCCTCCACTTT. It encodes CASRKFGTGNSPLHF.

This chain links TRBV7-6 with TRBJ1-3, with 9 bases that match TRBD1. CDR1 is SGHVS, CDR2 FNYEAQ, per germline. Losses at the gene ends were 2 bases for V and 3 bases for J; bases not matched to a gene: 14. This CDR3 spans 19 amino acids. This CDR3 is CASSLWAGTGPSFGNTIYF. Written as DNA, the CDR3 is TGTGCCAGCAGCTTATGGGCCGGGACAGGGCCCTCTTTTGGAAACACCATATATTTT.

The rearrangement uses TRBV7-9 and TRBJ2-7, with D perhaps matching TRBD1 (6 bases). Trimming removed 1 base at V and 4 bases at J, with 14 bases between. This CDR3 contains 15 residues. Germline CDR1 and CDR2: SEHNR and FQNEAQ (reference sequence). The CDR3 region has the DNA TGTGCCAGCAGCTTAGAAATCAGGGGCGAATACGAGCAGTACTTC. It translates to CASSLEIRGEYEQYF.

CDR3 DNA sequence: TGCGCCAGCAGCTTTGGAACGGGGGGGCCAGGCGAGCAGTACTTC. Translating it yields CASSFGTGGPGEQYF. The chain uses TRBV5-1 and TRBJ2-7, with 8 bases identical to TRBD2. The CDR3 loop spans 15 amino acids. Germline-derived CDR1 and CDR2 are SGHRS and YFSETQ. V trimming: 2 bases; J trimming: 6 bases; junction bases outside the gene matches: 10.

The genes are TRBV7-9 and TRBJ2-5; TRBD1 matches at 7 bases. V trimming: 4 bases; J trimming: 3 bases; junction bases outside the gene matches: 8. Per the germline V gene, CDR1 is SEHNR and CDR2 is FQNEAQ (reference sequence). This CDR3 has 15 residues. The CDR3 loop reads CASSSGQTYEETQYF. CDR3 nucleotides: TGTGCCAGCAGCTCGGGACAGACATACGAAGAGACCCAGTACTTC.

The chain couples TRBV14 to TRBJ1-3; D uncertain. Trimming left V 1 base short and J 3 bases short, with 13 bases between. The CDR3 has 16 amino acids. The germline gives CDR1 SGHDN, CDR2 FVKESK. The CDR3 region is CASSQVYSPFGNTIYF. CDR3 in DNA: TGTGCCAGCAGCCAAGTTTACAGCCCATTTGGAAACACCATATATTTT.

V gene TRBV6-5 combines with J gene TRBJ2-7; TRBD1 is a possible D gene (6 bases). Trimming removed 5 bases at V and 5 bases at J, with 13 bases between. Germline values: CDR1 MNHEY, CDR2 SVGAGI. The CDR3 runs 13 residues. The CDR3 DNA is TGTGCCAGCAGTGTAACAGGGATCCACGAGCAGTACTTC. It yields the protein CASSVTGIHEQYF.

The chain is built from TRBV2 and TRBJ1-1; D is unresolved. V dropped 6 bases and J dropped 1 base, with 9 bases sitting between them. Germline V gives CDR1 SNHLY, CDR2 FYNNEI. The CDR3 spans 13 residues. The CDR3 DNA reads as TGTGCCAGCAGAGATACAAAGAACACTGAAGCTTTCTTT. It specifies CASRDTKNTEAFF.

This chain connects TRBV4-2 to TRBJ1-4; TRBD1 matches at 7 bases. Germline V lookup: CDR1 LGHNA, CDR2 YNFKEQ. Trimming cost V 3 bases and J 1 base; bases outside gene matches: 11. The CDR3 is 18 amino acids. Here the CDR3 reads CASSQEQGRRITNEKLFF. DNA for the CDR3: TGTGCCAGCAGCCAGGAACAGGGGCGACGAATAACTAATGAAAAACTGTTTTTT.

The chain uses TRBV5-1 and TRBJ1-6; 11 bases agree with TRBD1. The V segment lost 3 bases and the J segment 12 bases; nucleotides outside the gene matches: 11. In germline, CDR1 is SGHRS, CDR2 YFSETQ. The CDR3 length is 16 residues. The CDR3 DNA follows: TGCGCCAGCAGCTCCCGACCGGGACAGGGGGAAATACCCCTCCACTTT. Translating it yields CASSSRPGQGEIPLHF.

The V call is TRBV7-9, the J call TRBJ1-1, with TRBD1 as a possible D gene (6 bases). This CDR3 spans 14 amino acids. V was cut by 5 bases and J by 6 bases, with 16 bases left in between. Germline CDR1 SEHNR, CDR2 FQNEAQ (reference sequence). The chain's CDR3 is CASSQGGEVSEAFF. Here the CDR3 DNA reads TGTGCCAGCAGCCAAGGGGGGGAGGTCTCTGAAGCTTTCTTT. Full variable domain (missing parts from reference TRBV7-9 and TRBJ1-1): DTGVSQNPRHKITKRGQNVTFRCDPISEHNRLYWYRQTLGQGPEFLTYFQNEAQLEKSRLLSDRFSAERPKGSFSTLEIQRTEQGDSAMYLCASSQGGEVSEAFFGQGTRLTVV.

The gene calls are TRBV5-4 and TRBJ2-7; D perhaps matches TRBD2 (6 bases). The CDR3 is made up of 15 amino acids. Per germline, CDR1 SGHNT and CDR2 YYREEE (reference sequence). V was shortened by 3 bases and J by 2 bases, with 15 bases between the two germline ends. The CDR3 sequence is CASSSRAGTTYEQYF. The CDR3 bases are TGTGCCAGCAGCTCACGCGCGGGGACGACCTACGAGCAGTACTTC.

The chain joins TRBV18 to TRBJ1-1; D gene ambiguous. The CDR3 runs 12 residues. Per germline, CDR1 KGHSH and CDR2 LQKENI. V was shortened by 4 bases and J by 2 bases, with 5 bases between the two germline ends. CDR3 sequence reads: CASSQPNTEAFF. DNA of the CDR3: TGTGCCAGCTCACAGCCTAACACTGAAGCTTTCTTT.

The CDR3 DNA sequence: TGTGCCAGCAGGCGACCAGGGGTCGAGACCCAGTACTTC. Its translation: CASRRPGVETQYF. V and J are TRBV11-2 and TRBJ2-5; D is possibly TRBD1 (6 bases). The CDR3 has 13 amino acids. CDR1 and CDR2 from the germline V gene are SGHAT and FQNNGV. The germline V and J ends were trimmed by 6 bases and 5 bases, with 13 bases remaining between them.

This rearrangement joins TRBV5-1 to TRBJ2-1; D may be TRBD2 (6 bases). The ends were cut back, 0 bases at V and 9 bases at J, with 10 bases in the middle. CDR3 length: 13 residues. Germline V CDR1 and CDR2: SGHRS, YFSETQ. CDR3 protein: CASSLDGTVEQFF. The CDR3 bases are TGCGCCAGCAGCTTGGATGGGACTGTTGAGCAGTTCTTC.

To note about this clone: Germline and junction disagree at one end, which may indicate a read error. This sequence joins TRBV14 and TRBJ2-7, with a possible D match to TRBD2 (6 bases). The CDR3 totals 13 residues. CDR1 and CDR2 from the germline V gene are SGHDN and FVKESK. The CDR3 is CASSQGEWRGLTF. CDR3 in DNA: TGTGCCAGCAGCCAAGGGGAGTGGCGGGGTCTTACTTTC.

The gene calls are TRBV10-3 and TRBJ1-4, with unresolved D. V was pared by 6 bases and J by 8 bases, with 7 bases between. CDR3 length equals 11 residues. Germline CDR1 ENHRY, CDR2 SYGVKD. The CDR3 nucleotides are TGTGCCATCAGCCCGGGGGAAAAACTGTTTTTT. It encodes CAISPGEKLFF.

The chain uses TRBV7-3 and TRBJ2-2; no clear D gene. This CDR3 contains 14 residues. CDR1 and CDR2 (germline): SGHTA, FQGTGA. V gave up 0 bases and J gave up 2 bases, with 4 bases separating them. Here the CDR3 DNA reads TGTGCCAGCAGCTTAACTCAAAACACCGGGGAGCTGTTTTTT. Amino acid sequence: CASSLTQNTGELFF.